This is a list of T cell receptor beta chains from one sample in a study of cytomegalovirus exposure and HLA in healthy donors. Libraries were prepared by immunoSEQ multiplex PCR; TCRdb keeps only in-frame clonotypes and omits some of them. The table has roughly 160,000 clones, around 82% seen once. The sample was PBMCs. The receptors were gathered from a boy under 10 years old in good health and CMV-seronegative. Both conserved end residues are part of each CDR3. The order of the fields is clone size, J gene, D gene, V gene, CDR3 protein, CDR3 DNA. D genes are given only for firm matches. Only some rows state a clone size, as once, few, many or a class for expanded clones.

. TRBJ2-7 . TRBV7-9 CASSFGGKDEQYF TGTGCCAGCAGCTTTGGCGGGAAGGACGAGCAGTACTTC
. TRBJ2-7 TRBD1 TRBV11-1 CASSVTGGLDYEQYF TGTGCCAGCAGCGTGACAGGGGGTTTGGACTACGAGCAGTACTTC
. TRBJ2-1 TRBD2 TRBV2 CASSVHGLAGGVNEQFF TGTGCCAGCAGTGTGCACGGACTAGCGGGAGGGGTAAATGAGCAGTTCTTC
once TRBJ1-5 . TRBV5-6 CASSRRLSNQPQHF TGTGCCAGCAGCCGGAGACTTAGCAATCAGCCCCAGCATTTT
few TRBJ2-1 TRBD1 TRBV4-1 CASAPGQGNEQFF TGCGCCAGCGCTCCGGGACAGGGTAATGAGCAGTTCTTC
. TRBJ2-6 TRBD1 TRBV6-5 CASSYGQGSGANVLTF TGTGCCAGCAGTTACGGACAGGGCTCAGGGGCCAACGTCCTGACTTTC
. TRBJ2-7 TRBD1 TRBV6-5 CASSYSGQGKYEQYF TGTGCCAGCAGTTACTCGGGACAGGGGAAGTACGAGCAGTACTTC
. TRBJ2-5 . TRBV30 CAWSVGLQETQYF TGTGCCTGGAGTGTAGGACTACAAGAGACCCAGTACTTC
. TRBJ2-7 . TRBV10-2 CASSRTDSYEQYF TGCGCCAGCAGCCGGACAGATTCCTACGAGCAGTACTTC
. TRBJ2-1 . TRBV5-8 CASTPRERWFF TGTGCCAGCACCCCGCGTGAGCGGTGGTTCTTC
. TRBJ1-2 . TRBV6-5 CASSSDRFYGYTF TGTGCCAGCAGTTCGGACAGATTCTATGGCTACACCTTC
. TRBJ2-7 TRBD2 TRBV5-1 CASSRDYKNYEQYF TGCGCCAGCAGTAGGGACTACAAAAACTACGAGCAGTACTTC
. TRBJ2-7 . TRBV2 CASSDSYEQYF TGTGCCAGCAGTGATTCGTACGAGCAGTACTTC
. TRBJ1-5 TRBD1 TRBV28 CASSPTGFAGQPQHF TGTGCCAGCAGCCCGACAGGGTTCGCGGGTCAGCCCCAGCATTTT
. TRBJ1-5 TRBD1 TRBV19 CASSIDWTGGGSNQPQHF TGTGCCAGTAGTATAGATTGGACAGGGGGCGGGAGCAATCAGCCCCAGCATTTT
. TRBJ2-2 . TRBV29-1 CSVPPGAGTGELFF TGCAGCGTTCCACCAGGGGCGGGCACCGGGGAGCTGTTTTTT
. TRBJ1-2 . TRBV19 CASSPEGVSYGYTF TGTGCCAGTAGCCCCGAGGGGGTAAGCTATGGCTACACCTTC
. TRBJ1-4 . TRBV15 CATSRDPGRTELFF TGTGCCACCAGCAGAGATCCGGGAAGAACGGAACTGTTTTTT
. TRBJ1-3 TRBD1 TRBV19 CASSTDRAGNTIYF TGTGCCAGTAGTACAGACAGGGCTGGAAACACCATATATTTT
. TRBJ1-1 TRBD1 TRBV7-9 CASSPRDRRNTEAFF TGTGCCAGCAGCCCGAGGGACAGGAGGAACACTGAAGCTTTCTTT
once TRBJ2-3 TRBD2 TRBV29-1 CSVLGLAGDGGTDTQYF TGCAGCGTTTTGGGGCTAGCGGGAGATGGAGGCACAGATACGCAGTATTTT
few TRBJ1-6 TRBD1 TRBV6-1 CASSEGTGGSPLHF TGTGCCAGCAGTGAAGGGACAGGGGGTTCACCCCTCCACTTT